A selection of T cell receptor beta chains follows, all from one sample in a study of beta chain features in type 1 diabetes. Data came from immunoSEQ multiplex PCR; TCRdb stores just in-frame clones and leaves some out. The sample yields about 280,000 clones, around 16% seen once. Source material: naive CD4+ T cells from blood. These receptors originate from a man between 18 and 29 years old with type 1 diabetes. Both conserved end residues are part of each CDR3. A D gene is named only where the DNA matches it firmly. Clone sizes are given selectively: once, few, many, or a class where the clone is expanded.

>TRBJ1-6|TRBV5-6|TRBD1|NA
CASSWTGAAGNSPLHF
TGTGCCAGCAGCTGGACAGGGGCGGCGGGGAATTCACCCCTCCACTTT
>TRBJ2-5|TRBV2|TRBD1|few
CASSERTGMETQYF
TGTGCCAGCAGTGAGAGGACAGGGATGGAGACCCAGTACTTC
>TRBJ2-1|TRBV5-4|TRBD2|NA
CASSSGPTSFEVNEQFF
TGTGCCAGCAGCTCCGGGCCGACTAGCTTCGAGGTCAATGAGCAGTTCTTC
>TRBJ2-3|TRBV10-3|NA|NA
CAIRPTGGSTDTQYF
TGTGCCATCAGACCAACCGGCGGGAGCACAGATACGCAGTATTTT
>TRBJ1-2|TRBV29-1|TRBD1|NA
CSVEVGRGPNYGYTF
TGCAGCGTTGAAGTAGGTAGGGGGCCGAACTATGGCTACACCTTC
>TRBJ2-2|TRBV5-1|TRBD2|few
CASSLRLLAGLVAGELFF
TGCGCCAGCAGCTTGCGGTTACTAGCGGGATTGGTCGCCGGGGAGCTGTTTTTT
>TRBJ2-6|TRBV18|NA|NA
CASSQETASGANVLTF
TGTGCCAGCTCACAGGAGACAGCCTCTGGGGCCAACGTCCTGACTTTC
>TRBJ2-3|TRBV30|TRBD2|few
CAWSVRAGGLNTQYF
TGTGCCTGGAGTGTAAGGGCGGGGGGGCTTAATACGCAGTATTTT
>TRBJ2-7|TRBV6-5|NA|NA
CASPSRGREQYF
TGTGCCAGTCCCTCGCGGGGAAGGGAGCAGTACTTC
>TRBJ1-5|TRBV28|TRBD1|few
CASVTVGQGYQPQHF
TGTGCCAGCGTCACTGTCGGACAGGGATATCAGCCCCAGCATTTT
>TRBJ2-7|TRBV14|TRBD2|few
CASRPRTSGYEQYF
TGTGCCAGCAGGCCTCGGACTAGCGGTTACGAGCAGTACTTC
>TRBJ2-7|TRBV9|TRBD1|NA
CASSVGTGVSYEQYF
TGTGCCAGCAGCGTAGGGACAGGGGTATCCTACGAGCAGTACTTC
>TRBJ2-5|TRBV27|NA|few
CASSLSTGSGTQETQYF
TGTGCCAGCAGTTTATCGACAGGTTCTGGCACCCAAGAGACCCAGTACTTC
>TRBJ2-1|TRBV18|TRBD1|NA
CASSPRQGPVGQFF
TGTGCCAGCTCACCGCGACAGGGGCCAGTAGGGCAGTTCTTC
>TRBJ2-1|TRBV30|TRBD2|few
CALSSGGWNEQFF
TGTGCCTTGTCTAGCGGGGGTTGGAATGAGCAGTTCTTC
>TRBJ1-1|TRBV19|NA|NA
CASGLYPTAFF
TGTGCCAGTGGTCTCTATCCAACGGCTTTCTTT
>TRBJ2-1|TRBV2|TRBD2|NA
CASSLSGRAVEQFF
TGTGCCAGCAGTCTAAGCGGGAGGGCCGTTGAGCAGTTCTTC
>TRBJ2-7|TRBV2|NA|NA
CASSDLAYEQYF
TGTGCCAGCAGTGACCTGGCTTACGAGCAGTACTTC
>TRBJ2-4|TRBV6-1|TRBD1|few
CASRTPGQGQNIQYF
TGTGCCAGCAGAACTCCGGGACAGGGACAAAACATTCAGTACTTC
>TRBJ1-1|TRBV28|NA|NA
CASVAGKYTEAFF
TGTGCTTCCGTAGCAGGGAAGTACACTGAAGCTTTCTTT
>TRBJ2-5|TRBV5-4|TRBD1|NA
CASSLGTGTEETQYF
TGTGCCAGCAGCTTGGGGACCGGGACAGAAGAGACCCAGTACTTC
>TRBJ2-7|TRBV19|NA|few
CASSPSAGAPYEQYF
TGTGCCAGTAGCCCCTCGGCAGGGGCTCCCTACGAGCAGTACTTC
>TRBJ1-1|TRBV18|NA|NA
CASSPREDTTEAFF
TGTGCCAGCTCACCAAGGGAGGATACGACTGAAGCTTTCTTT
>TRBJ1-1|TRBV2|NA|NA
CASSEYNEAFF
TGTGCCAGCAGTGAATATAATGAAGCTTTCTTT
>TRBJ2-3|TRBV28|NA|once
CASSLGSPGTDTQYF
TGTGCCAGCAGTTTGGGCAGCCCAGGCACAGATACGCAGTATTTT
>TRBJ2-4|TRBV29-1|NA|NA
CSVRRGLGNIQYF
TGCAGCGTTCGTAGAGGGTTGGGAAACATTCAGTACTTC
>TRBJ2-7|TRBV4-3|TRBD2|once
CASSQDRRGGYEQYF
TGCGCCAGCAGCCAAGATAGGCGGGGGGGCTACGAGCAGTACTTC
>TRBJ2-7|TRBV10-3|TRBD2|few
CAIRGSGSSSYEQYF
TGTGCCATCAGAGGGAGCGGGAGTTCTTCCTACGAGCAGTACTTC
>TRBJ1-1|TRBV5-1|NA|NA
CASSAVVGRGAFF
TGCGCCAGCAGCGCGGTCGTAGGTAGAGGAGCTTTCTTT
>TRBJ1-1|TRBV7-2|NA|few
CASGGPGSTEAFF
TGTGCCAGCGGGGGCCCGGGGAGCACTGAAGCTTTCTTT